The 27 T cell receptor beta chains listed next were all sequenced from one sample in a study of shared clonotypes between healthy human individuals. Sequencing was performed with immunoSEQ multiplex PCR; in TCRdb, only in-frame clones are kept and a portion is missing. The sample contains 1,500,000 or so clones, around 95% of which appear only once. Sequenced sample: naive CD4+ T cells sorted from blood. Subset in this sample: CD45RA+ positively selected. The receptors shown here come from a man aged 30 to 39 in good health.

This clone is a singleton in its sample. V usage is TRBV28 and J usage is TRBJ2-7; D perhaps matches TRBD2 (6 bases). V gave up 7 bases and J gave up 2 bases, with 12 bases separating them. Germline CDR1 reads MDHEN; CDR2 reads SYDVKM. The CDR3 spans 13 residues. The CDR3 coding sequence is TGTGCCAGCATGCGGGGAACTACCTACGAGCAGTACTTC. This encodes CASMRGTTYEQYF.

About this clone: At the DNA level, this CDR3 is encoded by other sequences in the same sample as well. The genes are TRBV7-2 and TRBJ2-3; D not certain. Germline CDR1 reads SGHTA; CDR2 reads FQGNSA. The CDR3 is 14 amino acids. The V end lost 1 base, the J end lost 3 bases, and 8 bases lay between the germline ends. In nucleotides, the CDR3 is TGTGCCAGCAGCTTAGACGGGTCTACAGATACGCAGTATTTT. It codes for CASSLDGSTDTQYF.

The genes are TRBV28 and TRBJ2-7; 11 nucleotides line up with TRBD1. This CDR3 comprises 13 residues. Germline CDR1 is MDHEN and CDR2 is SYDVKM. With 8 bases clipped from V and 3 bases from J, the junction kept 3 bases outside the gene matches. The CDR3 loop reads CASAGTGGYEQYF. In nucleotides, the CDR3 is TGTGCCAGCGCGGGGACAGGGGGCTACGAGCAGTACTTC.

V is TRBV29-1 and J is TRBJ2-3; 11 bases match TRBD2. Trimming removed 6 bases from V and 4 bases from J; junction bases left unmatched: 6. The CDR3 has 14 residues. Germline CDR1 reads SQVTM; CDR2 reads ANQGSEA. The CDR3 reads CSVTSGIGADTQYF. The CDR3 coding sequence is TGCAGCGTGACTAGCGGGATAGGAGCAGATACGCAGTATTTT.

V usage is TRBV25-1 and J usage is TRBJ2-1, with D possibly matching TRBD2 (7 bases). With 3 bases removed from V and 0 bases from J, the gap between germline ends came to 18 bases. This CDR3 spans 18 amino acids. CDR1 and CDR2 (germline): MGHDK, SYGVNS. The CDR3 loop reads CASSDTLGGGGSYNEQFF. The CDR3 region has the DNA TGTGCCAGCAGTGACACCCTAGGGGGAGGGGGCTCCTACAATGAGCAGTTCTTC.

The genes are TRBV11-3 and TRBJ2-1; TRBD2 might be the D (6 bases). The germline gives CDR1 SGHNT, CDR2 YENEEA. V shed 5 bases and J shed 3 bases, with 11 bases lying between them. The CDR3 extends over 14 amino acids. This chain's CDR3 is CASSRSGLYNEQFF. The DNA of the CDR3 is TGTGCCAGCAGCCGTAGCGGACTCTACAATGAGCAGTTCTTC.

The chain is built from TRBV4-2 and TRBJ2-1, with 11 bases aligning to TRBD2. The CDR3 totals 14 residues. The V and J ends lost 1 base and 9 bases, in that order; junction bases with no gene match: 2. CDR1 and CDR2 (germline): LGHNA, YNFKEQ. CDR3 residues: CASSQAGLAGEQFF. In DNA, the CDR3 is TGTGCCAGCAGCCAAGCAGGACTAGCGGGTGAGCAGTTCTTC.

The chain carries TRBV2 and TRBJ2-1; 9 nucleotides agree with TRBD1. V lost 6 bases to trimming and J lost 0 bases; unmatched junction nucleotides: 6. This CDR3 spans 16 amino acids. Germline V gene lookup returns CDR1 SNHLY and CDR2 FYNNEI. CDR3 residues: CASRGTGPTSYNEQFF. The CDR3 coding sequence is TGTGCCAGCAGAGGGACAGGGCCAACCTCCTACAATGAGCAGTTCTTC.

This clone was counted a single time. CDR3 amino acids: CASSTSGTPQGRNEQFF. CDR3 sequence (DNA): TGTGCCAGCAGCACTAGCGGGACGCCGCAGGGAAGGAATGAGCAGTTCTTC. V usage is TRBV5-4 and J usage is TRBJ2-1, with TRBD2 identical over 10 bases. The CDR3 extends over 17 amino acids. Unmatched junction bases numbered 14, after V lost 4 bases and J lost 7 bases. Per germline, CDR1 SGHNT and CDR2 YYREEE (reference sequence).

The chain has TRBV28 and TRBJ1-1; 7 nucleotides agree with TRBD1. J was trimmed by 1 base and V by 0 bases; bases with no gene match: 8. Looked up from germline, CDR1 is MDHEN and CDR2 is SYDVKM. The CDR3 extends over 17 amino acids. CDR3 sequence reads: CASSLWRPQGKNTEAFF. As DNA, the CDR3 is TGTGCCAGCAGTTTATGGAGACCACAGGGGAAGAACACTGAAGCTTTCTTT.

The chain uses TRBV2 and TRBJ1-2, with D maybe TRBD1 (5 bases). The length of the CDR3 is 16 residues. Trimming took off 6 bases at V and 0 bases at J, with 17 bases between the two ends. The germline V gene encodes CDR1 SNHLY and CDR2 FYNNEI. CDR3 coding DNA: TGTGCCAGCAGCTCCGGGACGGGTCCAGCTAACTATGGCTACACCTTC. It yields the protein CASSSGTGPANYGYTF.

Written as DNA, the CDR3 is TGTGCCATCCAAAGCCCCATAGCGGGAGCAGATACGCAGTATTTT. Amino acids: CAIQSPIAGADTQYF. V and J are TRBV10-3 and TRBJ2-3; the match to TRBD2 covers 9 bases. J lost 4 bases, V lost 8 bases, and 10 bases had no gene match. The germline V gene encodes CDR1 ENHRY and CDR2 SYGVKD. The CDR3 totals 15 residues.

This chain links TRBV28 with TRBJ2-1; 9 bases match TRBD1. J lost 8 bases, V lost 5 bases, and 10 bases had no gene match. Per the germline V gene, CDR1 is MDHEN and CDR2 is SYDVKM. The CDR3 covers 15 residues. The CDR3 DNA reads TGTGCCAGCAGTGACAGGGGGATCTTACGCGATGAGCAGTTCTTC. Its protein product is CASSDRGILRDEQFF.

V and J are TRBV6-1 and TRBJ2-7, with 11 nucleotides matching TRBD2. Germline trimming cut 6 bases from V and 4 bases from J; bases unmatched to any gene: 2. The CDR3 extends over 13 amino acids. Germline V CDR1 and CDR2: MNHNS, SASEGT. The chain's CDR3 is CASRPSGRYEQYF. The CDR3 region has the DNA TGTGCCAGCAGACCTAGCGGGAGGTACGAGCAGTACTTC.

With respect to this clone: Other nucleotide sequences from this sample produce the same CDR3. V is TRBV7-9 and J is TRBJ1-5; D is ambiguous. This CDR3 comprises 13 residues. Per the germline V gene, CDR1 is SEHNR and CDR2 is FQNEAQ (reference sequence). With 4 bases removed from V and 2 bases from J, the gap between germline ends came to 6 bases. CDR3 DNA: TGTGCCAGCAGCTCAACAGGCAATCAGCCCCAGCATTTT. Its translation is CASSSTGNQPQHF.

The chain is built from TRBV7-9 and TRBJ1-5; 8 nucleotides line up with TRBD1. This CDR3 spans 15 amino acids. The ends lost 1 base at V and 5 bases at J; junction bases unmatched: 4. Per germline, CDR1 SEHNR and CDR2 FQNEAQ (reference sequence). CDR3 bases: TGTGCCAGCAGCTTAGGGACAGGGTTCGATCAGCCCCAGCATTTT. Encoded protein: CASSLGTGFDQPQHF.

Worth noting for this clone: This same CDR3 is encoded by further DNA sequences in the sample. V gene TRBV7-3 combines with J gene TRBJ2-3, with 13 bases fitting TRBD2. V lost 5 bases and J lost 6; bases outside the gene matches: 8. CDR1 is SGHTA, CDR2 FQGTGA, per germline. This CDR3 comprises 16 residues. CDR3: CASSSGLAGVADTQYF. The CDR3 DNA sequence: TGTGCCAGCAGCAGCGGACTAGCGGGAGTGGCTGATACGCAGTATTTT.

The chain has TRBV5-4 and TRBJ2-3, with 7 bases matching TRBD1. CDR1 and CDR2 from the germline V gene are SGHNT and YYREEE (reference sequence). The CDR3 is made up of 15 amino acids. Trimming removed 0 bases from V and 4 bases from J; junction bases left unmatched: 5. The CDR3 coding sequence is TGTGCCAGCAGCTTGGACCTGACAGGGCCAGATACGCAGTATTTT. The encoded protein is CASSLDLTGPDTQYF.

The chain links TRBV28 to TRBJ1-5; no definite D call. Trimming shortened V by 8 bases and J by 3 bases, and 5 bases separated the two germline ends. This CDR3 spans 11 amino acids. Germline CDR1 reads MDHEN; CDR2 reads SYDVKM. In DNA form, the CDR3 reads TGTGCCAGCCGGAACAATCAGCCCCAGCATTTT. It yields the protein CASRNNQPQHF.

Points on this clone: Other DNA sequences in the same sample also yield this CDR3. The genes are TRBV5-1 and TRBJ2-3; either TRBD1 or TRBD2 may fit D (5 bases each). The CDR3 consists of 13 residues. CDR1 SGHRS and CDR2 YFSETQ come from the germline V gene. V was clipped by 2 bases and J by 3 bases, with 7 bases between them. The chain's CDR3 is CASSLGETDTQYF. CDR3 in DNA: TGCGCCAGCAGCTTAGGGGAGACAGATACGCAGTATTTT. The full variable domain, its missing parts supplied by reference TRBV5-1 and TRBJ2-3, is KAGVTQTPRYLIKTRGQQVTLSCSPISGHRSVSWYQQTPGQGLQFLFEYFSETQRNKGNFPGRFSGRQFSNSRSEMNVSTLELGDSALYLCASSLGETDTQYFGPGTRLTVL.

The CDR3 nucleotides read TGCGCCAGCAGCTTGTACCGACAGGGGGACGAGCAGTACTTC. Translated: CASSLYRQGDEQYF. The chain has TRBV5-1 and TRBJ2-7; 9 nucleotides agree with TRBD1. The V gene's germline CDR1 is SGHRS and CDR2 YFSETQ. The CDR3 sequence is 14 residues long. Unmatched junction bases numbered 4, after V lost 1 base and J lost 5 bases.

The chain couples TRBV29-1 to TRBJ2-1, with 11 nucleotides matching TRBD2. This CDR3 is 17 amino acids long. Germline-derived CDR1 and CDR2 are SQVTM and ANQGSEA. With V trimmed by 7 bases and J by 0 bases, 11 bases remained unmatched. CDR3 sequence (DNA): TGCAGCGGAACCGGGACTAGCGGAGGAAGCTCCTACAATGAGCAGTTCTTC. Its protein product is CSGTGTSGGSSYNEQFF.

The chain combines TRBV11-3 with TRBJ2-7; no definite D call. The germline V and J ends were trimmed by 6 bases and 3 bases, with 21 bases remaining between them. Germline assignment: CDR1 SGHNT and CDR2 YENEEA. There are 16 residues in the CDR3. This CDR3 is CASSHSLEAAVYEQYF. The CDR3 DNA follows: TGTGCCAGCAGTCACTCTCTTGAGGCGGCGGTCTACGAGCAGTACTTC.

V gene TRBV9 combines with J gene TRBJ2-7; 7 bases align to TRBD2. This CDR3 spans 14 amino acids. J was trimmed by 2 bases and V by 3 bases; bases with no gene match: 5. The germline V gene has CDR1 SGDLS and CDR2 YYNGEE. The CDR3 DNA reads as TGTGCCAGCAGCGCCCGGGACTATACCTACGAGCAGTACTTC. It yields the protein CASSARDYTYEQYF.

The chain joins TRBV18 to TRBJ1-4, with 8 positions matching TRBD1. Germline assignment: CDR1 KGHSH and CDR2 LQKENI. This CDR3 has 16 amino acids. V was clipped by 6 bases and J by 0 bases; unmatched bases: 6. CDR3 in amino acids: CASSQGQGTTNEKLFF. The DNA for the CDR3 is TGTGCCAGCTCTCAAGGACAGGGAACAACTAATGAAAAACTGTTTTTT.

This chain joins TRBV19 and TRBJ2-5; D possibly corresponds to TRBD2 (6 bases). This CDR3 comprises 15 residues. Germline V CDR1 and CDR2: LNHDA, SQIVND (reference sequence). V was cut by 7 bases and J by 3 bases, with 18 bases left in between. The CDR3: CASTPGDGRKETQYF. In DNA form, the CDR3 reads TGTGCCAGTACCCCGGGGGACGGAAGAAAAGAGACCCAGTACTTC.

Here the CDR3 DNA reads TGTGCCAGCACAAGGGAGGGCCCATGCTACAATGAGCAGTTCTTC. Its translation: CASTREGPCYNEQFF. The chain carries TRBV5-7 and TRBJ2-1; 7 bases are shared with TRBD2. TRBV5-7 is an ORF for which the function is uncertain. V shed 6 bases and J 3 bases; nucleotides not matched to a gene: 9. The CDR3 runs to 15 residues.